These 30 T cell receptor beta chains share one sample of origin, sequenced in a study of T-cell memory formation after mild COVID-19. TCRdb itself ran the 5' RACE reads through MiXCR, one entry per CDR3 protein. The table has about half a million distinct CDR3 sequences, 15% to 20% seen once. Sequencing was done on a sample of PBMCs or a T cell subset sorted from them (not recorded which). The receptors shown here come from an adult woman who had mild COVID-19 (a few samples of this study predate the infection). Cell type and time point are not known.

The rearrangement links TRBV4-1 to TRBJ2-3, with 11 bases that match TRBD2. V lost 0 bases, J lost 0 bases, and 5 bases stayed unmatched. The germline CDR1 and CDR2 sequences are MGHRA and YSYEKL. The CDR3 length is 18 residues. The CDR3 bases are TGCGCCAGCAGCCAAGAACTAGCGGGGGCCCTTAGCACAGATACGCAGTATTTT. The encoded protein is CASSQELAGALSTDTQYF.

J is TRBJ2-5 and V is TRBV5-1; the D is unclear. This CDR3 contains 13 residues. Deletions cut 0 bases from V and 2 bases from J, with 5 bases between. CDR1 and CDR2 (germline): SGHRS, YFSETQ. CDR3 region: CASSLDTQETQYF. For the CDR3, the DNA is TGCGCCAGCAGCTTGGACACTCAAGAGACCCAGTACTTC.

This clonotype was recorded a few times. The chain employs TRBV20-1 and TRBJ1-5; D call uncertain. CDR3 length equals 13 residues. Germline loops: CDR1 DFQATT, CDR2 SNEGSKA (reference sequence). V was pared by 6 bases and J by 0 bases, with 9 bases between. CDR3 coding DNA: TGCAGTGCGCGCAGGAATAGCAATCAGCCCCAGCATTTT. This sequence encodes CSARRNSNQPQHF.

The chain has TRBV6-2 or TRBV6-3 and TRBJ1-1; D perhaps matches TRBD1 (6 bases). This CDR3 has 14 amino acids. V gave up 5 bases and J gave up 7 bases, with 17 bases separating them. Germline V gene sequence: CDR1 MNHEY, CDR2 SVGEGT. CDR3: CASSTATGTLEAFF. The DNA for the CDR3 is TGTGCCAGCAGTACGGCCACAGGGACCCTTGAAGCTTTCTTT.

This clonotype has just a few counts. The rearrangement links TRBV7-9 to TRBJ1-2; TRBD1 aligns across 8 bases. Germline V lookup: CDR1 SEHNR, CDR2 FQNEAQ (reference sequence). Germline trimming cut 5 bases from V and 6 bases from J; bases unmatched to any gene: 2. This CDR3 spans 12 amino acids. The CDR3 protein is CASSVTGDGYTF. In DNA form, the CDR3 reads TGTGCCAGCAGCGTGACAGGGGATGGCTACACCTTC.

This clonotype has more than one count but fewer than ten. J is TRBJ1-1 and V is TRBV12-3 or TRBV12-4; D not resolved. The V and J ends lost 5 bases and 1 base respectively, with 8 bases between them. This CDR3 has 13 amino acids. The CDR3 loop reads CASSRVENTEAFF. Written as DNA, the CDR3 is TGTGCCAGCAGTCGAGTGGAGAACACTGAAGCTTTCTTT.

This clonotype was observed a handful of times. The V and J genes are TRBV5-6 and TRBJ1-2; 10 bases map to TRBD1. The CDR3 contains 15 residues. Germline assignment: CDR1 SGHDT and CDR2 YYEEEE. The V segment lost 2 bases and the J segment 14 bases; nucleotides outside the gene matches: 15. CDR3 region: CASSFASKRTGGFTF. As DNA, the CDR3 is TGTGCCAGCAGCTTCGCCAGTAAAAGGACAGGGGGTTTTACCTTC.

This clonotype came up a few times. The V call is TRBV20-1, the J call TRBJ2-1; D remains unclear. The CDR3 has 17 residues. The germline gives CDR1 DFQATT, CDR2 SNEGSKA (reference sequence). V lost 4 bases and J 2 bases, leaving 21 bases between the germline ends. The CDR3 sequence: CSAISGAGITPYNEQFF. The CDR3 coding sequence is TGCAGTGCTATTTCGGGTGCTGGCATTACGCCCTACAATGAGCAGTTCTTC.

The chain employs TRBV7-9 and TRBJ2-1; D ambiguous. V gave up 3 bases and J gave up 9 bases, with 6 bases separating them. This CDR3 is 11 amino acids long. CDR1 SEHNR and CDR2 FQNEAQ come from the germline V gene (reference sequence). CDR3 in amino acids: CASSLTLEQFF. As DNA, the CDR3 is TGTGCCAGCAGCTTGACCCTTGAGCAGTTCTTC.

The chain couples TRBV30 to TRBJ1-1; 7 nucleotides match TRBD1. V shed 4 bases, J shed 6 bases, and the junction held 8 bases outside the gene matches. The CDR3 covers 13 residues. Germline CDR1 is GTSNPN and CDR2 is SVGIG (reference sequence). This CDR3 reads CAWTSGGVAEAFF. In DNA form, the CDR3 reads TGTGCCTGGACCTCAGGGGGAGTGGCTGAAGCTTTCTTT.

This clonotype came up once. This chain uses TRBV10-3 with TRBJ2-7; D not resolved. The CDR3 is 13 amino acids. The germline CDR1 and CDR2 sequences are ENHRY and SYGVKD. The germline V and J ends were trimmed by 5 bases and 2 bases, with 10 bases remaining between them. CDR3 nucleotides: TGTGCCATCAGTCCGAAGGGAACCTACGAGCAGTACTTC. Residues: CAISPKGTYEQYF.

This clonotype was seen a handful of times. The chain is built from TRBV5-1 and TRBJ2-1; 12 nucleotides line up with TRBD2. J was trimmed by 7 bases and V by 4 bases; bases with no gene match: 9. The CDR3 runs 16 residues. Germline-derived CDR1 and CDR2 are SGHRS and YFSETQ. CDR3 protein: CASSRPGLAGRNEQFF. The CDR3 DNA reads as TGCGCCAGCAGCAGGCCGGGACTAGCGGGCAGAAATGAGCAGTTCTTC.

This clonotype was seen a few times. V gene TRBV21-1 combines with J gene TRBJ1-1. TRBV21-1 is recorded as a pseudogene. The CDR3 consists of 12 residues. CDR3 amino acids: CASSTGCTEAFF. CDR3 DNA sequence: TGTGCCAGCAGCACGGGGTGTACTGAAGCTTTCTTT.

In its sample, this clonotype was seen a few times. The chain combines TRBV4-1 with TRBJ2-2, with D possibly TRBD2 on 6 matching bases. The length of the CDR3 is 15 residues. Trimming shortened V by 2 bases and J by 6 bases, and 13 bases separated the two germline ends. Germline V gene sequence: CDR1 MGHRA, CDR2 YSYEKL. The CDR3 loop is CASSQLPGGAGELFF. The CDR3 DNA sequence: TGCGCCAGCAGCCAATTACCCGGAGGGGCCGGGGAGCTGTTTTTT.

This rearrangement joins TRBV12-3 or TRBV12-4 to TRBJ1-3; D uncertain. The CDR3 has 14 amino acids. Trimming removed 0 bases at V and 0 bases at J, with 3 bases between. CDR3 DNA sequence: TGTGCCAGCAGTTTAGCAAGCTCTGGAAACACCATATATTTT. Its protein is CASSLASSGNTIYF.

The table lists this clonotype with a few counts. The chain has TRBV12-3 or TRBV12-4 and TRBJ1-2; D is ambiguous. V was trimmed by 1 base and J by 1 base, leaving 7 bases between them. This CDR3 has 14 residues. CDR3 in DNA: TGTGCCAGCAGTTTAGGGAGGGATAACTATGGCTACACCTTC. Its translation: CASSLGRDNYGYTF.

The CDR3 DNA is TGCGCCAGCAGCTTGGACAGGGGTCAACTCTATGGCTACACCTTC. This codes for CASSLDRGQLYGYTF. The rearrangement links TRBV5-1 to TRBJ1-2, with TRBD1 matching over 7 bases. Per germline, CDR1 SGHRS and CDR2 YFSETQ. CDR3 length: 15 residues. Germline trimming cut 0 bases from V and 4 bases from J; bases unmatched to any gene: 6.

This clonotype was detected once. The V and J genes are TRBV6-6 and TRBJ1-2; 8 bases match TRBD1. CDR1 is MNHNY, CDR2 SVGAGI, per germline (reference sequence). This CDR3 is 16 amino acids long. J was trimmed by 5 bases and V by 1 base; bases with no gene match: 9. The CDR3 loop reads CASSYLDRVVGYGYTF. In DNA form, the CDR3 reads TGTGCCAGCAGTTACTTGGACAGGGTGGTGGGGTATGGCTACACCTTC.

This clonotype has only a few counts. This sequence joins TRBV5-6 and TRBJ2-5; 9 positions match TRBD1. Germline assignment: CDR1 SGHDT and CDR2 YYEEEE. The CDR3 extends over 15 amino acids. V lost 2 bases, J lost 5 bases, and 7 bases stayed unmatched. CDR3 region: CASSFAGQGFETQYF. In nucleotides, the CDR3 is TGTGCCAGCAGCTTCGCGGGACAGGGTTTCGAGACCCAGTACTTC.

This clonotype was seen only once. As DNA, the CDR3 is TGCGCCAGCAGCCTCGGGACGGTCGGGGACACTGAAGCTTTCTTT. Protein sequence: CASSLGTVGDTEAFF. The J gene is TRBJ1-1, the V gene TRBV5-1; tentatively, D is TRBD1 (5 bases). Germline CDR1 is SGHRS and CDR2 is YFSETQ. V lost 4 bases and J lost 3, with 16 bases in between. The length of the CDR3 is 15 residues.

This rearrangement joins TRBV12-3 or TRBV12-4 to TRBJ2-6; D not resolved. Trimming left V 8 bases short and J 0 bases short, with 8 bases between. This CDR3 is 14 amino acids long. The CDR3 nucleotides are TGTGCCAGCGGAGTCCTCTCTGGGGCCAACGTCCTGACTTTC. Protein: CASGVLSGANVLTF.

V is TRBV27 and J is TRBJ1-5, with 10 bases identical to TRBD1. From germline, CDR1 is MNHEY and CDR2 SMNVEV (reference sequence). The CDR3 totals 15 residues. Trimming took 3 bases from V and 6 from J; bases not matched to a gene: 5. CDR3 bases: TGTGCCAGCAGTTTTTCGACAGGGGGCGGTCAGCCCCAGCATTTT. It yields the protein CASSFSTGGGQPQHF.

This clonotype was recorded a few times. The chain uses TRBV13 and TRBJ1-2; 7 bases line up with TRBD1. Germline V CDR1 and CDR2: PRHDT, FYEKMQ (reference sequence). This CDR3 has 16 residues. V shed 5 bases and J 9 bases; nucleotides not matched to a gene: 18. In nucleotides, the CDR3 is TGTGCCAGCAGCCCCAAAGCCCCGACAGGGTCGACGAGCTACACCTTC. Its translation is CASSPKAPTGSTSYTF.

This chain links TRBV29-1 with TRBJ2-1, with D unresolved. The CDR3 runs 12 residues. V shed 4 bases and J shed 6 bases, with 10 bases lying between them. Germline V gene lookup returns CDR1 SQVTM and CDR2 ANQGSEA. CDR3: CSVVRQFNEQFF. The CDR3 DNA sequence: TGCAGCGTTGTTAGGCAATTCAATGAGCAGTTCTTC.

This chain joins TRBV7-6 and TRBJ2-3, with TRBD2 matching over 7 bases. This CDR3 has 14 amino acids. The germline V gene encodes CDR1 SGHVS and CDR2 FNYEAQ. V gave up 5 bases and J gave up 2 bases; unmatched junction bases: 4. The CDR3 nucleotides are TGTGCCAGCAGCCGCGGGACTAACACAGATACGCAGTATTTT. Translating gives CASSRGTNTDTQYF. Filled out from reference TRBV7-6 and TRBJ2-3, the complete variable domain reads GAGVSQSPRYKVTKRGQDVALRCDPISGHVSLYWYRQALGQGPEFLTYFNYEAQQDKSGLPNDRFSAERPEGSISTLTIQRTEQRDSAMYRCASSRGTNTDTQYFGPGTRLTVL.

This clonotype came up a few times. The V gene is TRBV5-1, the J gene TRBJ2-3; 11 nucleotides line up with TRBD2. This CDR3 contains 16 residues. The trim removed 0 bases at V and 5 bases at J, leaving 5 bases unmatched. CDR1 SGHRS and CDR2 YFSETQ come from the germline V gene. The CDR3 sequence is CASSLGTSGLVDTQYF. The CDR3 DNA reads as TGCGCCAGCAGCTTGGGGACTAGCGGGCTGGTAGATACGCAGTATTTT.

This clonotype was detected only a few times. The chain employs TRBV4-3 and TRBJ2-3; 8 bases line up with TRBD2. The CDR3 runs to 15 residues. Germline CDR1 is LGHNA and CDR2 is YSLEER. Germline trimming cut 0 bases from V and 8 bases from J; bases unmatched to any gene: 7. In DNA form, the CDR3 reads TGCGCCAGCAGCCAAGATTGGGGACTAGAGGCTACGCAGTATTTT. This encodes CASSQDWGLEATQYF.

The V call is TRBV27, the J call TRBJ2-1; TRBD2 aligns across 9 bases. CDR3 length equals 15 residues. In germline, CDR1 is MNHEY, CDR2 SMNVEV (reference sequence). Unmatched junction bases numbered 2, after V lost 3 bases and J lost 2 bases. DNA for the CDR3: TGTGCCAGCAGTTTTAGCGGGAGTCCCTACAATGAGCAGTTCTTC. Translated, it gives CASSFSGSPYNEQFF.

This clonotype was picked up many times. J is TRBJ2-1 and V is TRBV4-2; D uncertain. There are 14 residues in the CDR3. Germline CDR1 LGHNA, CDR2 YNFKEQ. The germline V and J ends were trimmed by 4 bases and 8 bases, with 15 bases remaining between them. CDR3 in DNA: TGTGCCAGCAGCCTCCTTGCCTCCTCCTATGAGCAGTTCTTC. Amino acid sequence: CASSLLASSYEQFF.

The chain recombines TRBV12-3 or TRBV12-4 with TRBJ1-5; D may be TRBD1 (5 bases). The ends were cut back, 6 bases at V and 2 bases at J, with 14 bases in the middle. The CDR3 totals 15 residues. The CDR3 bases are TGTGCCAGCAGAACAGGTTTTTCGGGCAATCAGCCCCAGCATTTT. Translated, it gives CASRTGFSGNQPQHF.